These 18 T cell receptor beta chains originate from one sample sequenced in a study of OX40 agonist ivuxolimab in advanced cancers. Assay used: immunoSEQ multiplex PCR; TCRdb lists only in-frame clones, some missing. The table lists 65,000 to 90,000 clones, about 91% of them singletons. This specimen was CD4+ or CD8+ T cells sorted from blood, taken in a trial of the OX40 agonist ivuxolimab. The receptors derive from an adult with an advanced solid tumor such as melanoma, head and neck, liver or kidney cancer.

The V and J genes are TRBV5-6 and TRBJ1-1, with D perhaps matching TRBD1 (5 bases). The CDR3 consists of 14 residues. CDR1 and CDR2 (germline): SGHDT, YYEEEE. The V end was cut by 1 base, the J end by 4 bases, with 11 bases between. CDR3 amino acids: CASSLYSGGTEAFF. Written as DNA, the CDR3 is TGTGCCAGCAGCTTGTATTCCGGGGGCACTGAAGCTTTCTTT.

This clone was counted once. The chain carries TRBV6-5 and TRBJ1-5; unclear D gene. V lost 6 bases and J lost 7, with 19 bases in between. In germline, CDR1 is MNHEY, CDR2 SVGAGI. This CDR3 spans 15 amino acids. The CDR3 nucleotides are TGTGCCAGCAGCCCCTTCGAGGGAAAGAACCAGCCCCAGCATTTT. Residues: CASSPFEGKNQPQHF.

The chain combines TRBV7-3 with TRBJ2-3, with 8 bases identical to TRBD1. This CDR3 is 21 amino acids long. In germline, CDR1 is SGHTA, CDR2 FQGTGA. The J segment lost 0 bases and the V segment lost 1 base, leaving 18 bases of the junction unmatched. The CDR3 nucleotides are TGTGCCAGCAGCTTAAAACAGAGCCTGGGGGACAGGTTAGCTAGCACAGATACGCAGTATTTT. It specifies CASSLKQSLGDRLASTDTQYF.

The chain has TRBV28 and TRBJ1-2, with TRBD1 as a possible D gene (6 bases). CDR3 size: 15 residues. V lost 7 bases and J 5 bases, leaving 20 bases between the germline ends. Germline V gene sequence: CDR1 MDHEN, CDR2 SYDVKM. The CDR3, as DNA: TGTGCCAGCAACTCACGATGGGGGGCAGGGTATGGCTACACCTTC. Amino acids: CASNSRWGAGYGYTF.

This chain connects TRBV7-9 to TRBJ2-1; 7 bases agree with TRBD2. Germline values: CDR1 SEHNR, CDR2 FQNEAQ (reference sequence). V gave up 0 bases and J gave up 5 bases; unmatched junction bases: 4. The CDR3 sequence is 15 residues long. CDR3 nucleotide sequence: TGTGCCAGCAGCTTAGCGGGAGGGCCGAACAATGAGCAGTTCTTC. This codes for CASSLAGGPNNEQFF.

With regard to this clone: The junction shows a germline mismatch at one end, possibly a read error. V usage is TRBV11-2 and J usage is TRBJ2-7, with a tentative D call TRBD1 (5 bases). This CDR3 region has 12 residues. The V gene's germline CDR1 is SGHAT and CDR2 FQNNGV. The CDR3: CASSLDGGRVHF. DNA of the CDR3: TGTGCCAGCAGCTTAGATGGTGGCAGGGTGCACTTC.

V and J are TRBV2 and TRBJ2-2, with 10 bases identical to TRBD2. The CDR3 covers 17 residues. Germline values: CDR1 SNHLY, CDR2 FYNNEI. J gave up 4 bases and V 6 bases, and 11 bases lay outside the gene matches. CDR3 region: CASSPRASGSTTGELFF. The CDR3 nucleotides are TGTGCCAGCAGCCCCAGGGCTAGCGGGAGTACCACCGGGGAGCTGTTTTTT.

The CDR3 nucleotides are TGTGCCAGCAGCTCGGAACTAGCGGGAGGGCGACCCTACGAGCAGTACTTC. Protein product: CASSSELAGGRPYEQYF. The rearrangement links TRBV7-4 to TRBJ2-7, with TRBD2 matching 13 bases. V dropped 4 bases and J dropped 2; count of bases not matched to a gene: 8. The germline V gene has CDR1 SGHVT and CDR2 SQSDAQ. CDR3 length equals 17 residues. Filled out from reference TRBV7-4 and TRBJ2-7, the complete variable domain reads GAGVSQSPRYKVAKRGRDVALRCDSISGHVTLYWYRQTLGQGSEVLTYSQSDAQRDKSGRPSGRFSAERPERSVSTLKIQRTEQGDSAVYLCASSSELAGGRPYEQYFGPGTRLTVT.

The chain joins TRBV6-1 to TRBJ2-2; 7 nucleotides line up with TRBD2. Germline loops: CDR1 MNHNS, CDR2 SASEGT. V gave up 3 bases and J gave up 6 bases; unmatched junction bases: 1. This CDR3 is 13 amino acids long. The CDR3 DNA reads as TGTGCCAGCAGTGATGGGGGGGCCGGGGAGCTGTTTTTT. Protein sequence: CASSDGGAGELFF.

The rearrangement joins TRBV20-1 to TRBJ2-1, with D unresolved. The CDR3 is made up of 11 amino acids. Per germline, CDR1 DFQATT and CDR2 SNEGSKA (reference sequence). V was trimmed by 6 bases and J by 7 bases, leaving 10 bases between them. DNA of the CDR3: TGCAGTGCCTTCGGATCAAATGAGCAGTTCTTC. Translated: CSAFGSNEQFF.

The gene calls are TRBV4-1 and TRBJ2-3; 14 positions agree with TRBD2. V dropped 0 bases and J dropped 3; count of bases not matched to a gene: 8. There are 19 residues in the CDR3. Germline CDR1 MGHRA, CDR2 YSYEKL. As DNA, the CDR3 is TGCGCCAGCAGCCAAGATATGGGACTAGCGGGAGTGGTAACAGATACGCAGTATTTT. This translates into CASSQDMGLAGVVTDTQYF.

The rearrangement links TRBV6-5 to TRBJ1-2; D remains ambiguous. The germline V gene has CDR1 MNHEY and CDR2 SVGAGI. Trimming pared 0 bases from V and 6 bases from J, leaving 8 bases between. This CDR3 is built from 13 residues. Here the CDR3 DNA reads TGTGCCAGCAGTTACTCCGGACTCGATGGCTACACCTTC. Translating it yields CASSYSGLDGYTF.

This chain joins TRBV7-2 and TRBJ2-1, with D possibly TRBD2 on 6 matching bases. Germline V gene data show CDR1 as SGHTA and CDR2 as FQGNSA. Trimming cost V 0 bases and J 4 bases, with 13 bases left between them. CDR3 length equals 16 residues. CDR3 sequence (DNA): TGTGCCAGCAGCTTAGCGGGCAGCGGGCCGTACAATGAGCAGTTCTTC. This gives the protein CASSLAGSGPYNEQFF.

The J gene is TRBJ1-2, the V gene TRBV30, with 8 bases that match TRBD1. J lost 13 bases, V lost 0 bases, and 13 bases had no gene match. The CDR3 runs 14 residues. Germline CDR1 GTSNPN, CDR2 SVGIG (reference sequence). CDR3 in amino acids: CAWSVLQQGAGFTF. The DNA of the CDR3 is TGTGCCTGGAGTGTACTCCAGCAGGGGGCTGGTTTCACCTTC. Variable domain in full (rest from reference TRBV30 and TRBJ1-2): SQTIHQWPATLVQPVGSPLSLECTVEGTSNPNLYWYRQAAGRGLQLLFYSVGIGQISSEVPQNLSASRPQDRQFILSSKKLLLSDSGFYLCAWSVLQQGAGFTFGSGTRLTVV.

The chain recombines TRBV6-1 with TRBJ2-2; D remains unclear. V dropped 2 bases and J dropped 4 bases, with 11 bases sitting between them. Germline V gives CDR1 MNHNS, CDR2 SASEGT. The length of the CDR3 is 15 residues. The CDR3 DNA reads TGTGCCAGCAGTGAATCGGTGACCCTCACCGGGGAGCTGTTTTTT. It is translated as CASSESVTLTGELFF.

This clone was seen once. This chain joins TRBV28 and TRBJ2-7; 7 bases map to TRBD1. The CDR3 loop spans 12 amino acids. Per the germline V gene, CDR1 is MDHEN and CDR2 is SYDVKM. V was pared by 7 bases and J by 3 bases, with 3 bases of the junction left unmatched. CDR3 in amino acids: CASTSGGYEQYF. CDR3 nucleotide sequence: TGTGCCAGCACCTCAGGGGGCTACGAGCAGTACTTC.

This clone was detected only a few times. CDR3: CASSFPGRMNTEAFF. The CDR3, as DNA: TGTGCCAGCAGCTTTCCTGGACGGATGAACACTGAAGCTTTCTTT. The chain employs TRBV5-4 and TRBJ1-1; D unclear. V was clipped by 2 bases and J by 0 bases, with 11 bases between them. The CDR3 extends over 15 amino acids. Germline CDR1 SGHNT, CDR2 YYREEE (reference sequence). The variable domain in full, completed from reference TRBV5-4 and TRBJ1-1, reads ETGVTQSPTHLIKTRGQQVTLRCSSQSGHNTVSWYQQALGQGPQFIFQYYREEENGRGNFPPRFSGLQFPNYSSELNVNALELDDSALYLCASSFPGRMNTEAFFGQGTRLTVV.

The chain links TRBV28 to TRBJ2-1; D call uncertain. This CDR3 contains 12 residues. Trimming cost V 3 bases and J 4 bases, with 4 bases left between them. The germline gives CDR1 MDHEN, CDR2 SYDVKM. The CDR3 loop is CASSFSYNEQFF. For the CDR3, the DNA is TGTGCCAGCAGTTTCAGTTACAATGAGCAGTTCTTC.